This T cell receptor (beta chain) was found in a study of cytomegalovirus exposure and HLA in healthy donors. Study outcomes and limitations: Most TCR sequences were seen very rarely across donors, but some public TCRs occurred in many. Relative to the roughly 700-donor mean, N-insertions were reportedly fewer in an Asian-associated ancestry cluster in a later analysis. With high specificity and sensitivity, the classifier reportedly diagnosed cytomegalovirus status.

The donors (healthy individuals) were bone marrow donors. The PCR employed 60 Vbeta primers together with 13 Jbeta primers. Sequencing used immunoSEQ multiplex PCR; TCRdb keeps in-frame clones, though not all of them. The sample holds some 100,000 clones; less than 80% are singletons and the top ten take more than 6%. Germline V gene lookup returns CDR1 SNHLY and CDR2 FYNNEI. This CDR3 is built from 12 residues. V gave up 9 bases and J gave up 1 base, with 10 bases separating them. This clone was detected once. Its antigen remains unidentified. The receptor's source is a woman aged 45-65 years in good health and CMV-seropositive. The chain couples TRBV2 to TRBJ2-7, with D maybe TRBD2 (6 bases). Input material: PBMCs. The DNA of the CDR3 is TGTGCCAGTGGAGGGGTTTCCTACGAGCAGTACTTC. It specifies CASGGVSYEQYF. The full variable domain, in which reference TRBV2 and TRBJ2-7 provide the parts outside the CDR3, is EPEVTQTPSHQVTQMGQEVILRCVPISNHLYFYWYRQILGQKVEFLVSFYNNEISEKSEIFDDQFSVERPDGSNFTLKIRSTKLEDSAMYFCASGGVSYEQYFGPGTRLTVT.